A single sample gave rise to the 12 T cell receptor beta chains below, sequenced in a study of CD8 T cells in ankylosing spondylitis. TCRdb re-called the 5' RACE reads through MiXCR, storing one row per CDR3 protein. Of 200,000 to 250,000 distinct CDR3 sequences listed, about 10% are singletons. Sequencing used blood, either unsorted or a sorted T cell fraction (not recorded which). The origin of the receptors is a male donor with ankylosing spondylitis or in good health (not recorded which).

This clonotype was found many times. The V and J genes are TRBV30 and TRBJ1-5, with a tentative D call TRBD1 (5 bases). Germline V gene lookup returns CDR1 GTSNPN and CDR2 SVGIG (reference sequence). The CDR3 totals 15 residues. Trimming pared 0 bases from V and 4 bases from J, leaving 13 bases between. The CDR3 loop is CAWSVNQGENQPQHF. Written as DNA, the CDR3 is TGTGCCTGGAGTGTTAACCAGGGAGAAAATCAGCCCCAGCATTTT. Full variable domain (outside the CDR3, taken from reference TRBV30 and TRBJ1-5): SQTIHQWPATLVQPVGSPLSLECTVEGTSNPNLYWYRQAAGRGLQLLFYSVGIGQISSEVPQNLSASRPQDRQFILSSKKLLLSDSGFYLCAWSVNQGENQPQHFGDGTRLSIL.

In its sample, this clonotype was seen a few times. The rearrangement uses TRBV28 and TRBJ2-3, with 9 bases aligning to TRBD2. This CDR3 has 16 residues. Trimming at V came to 6 bases and at J to 2 bases, leaving 9 bases not matched to a gene. The V gene's germline CDR1 is MDHEN and CDR2 SYDVKM. The CDR3 spells CASRGSSGGYTDTQYF. The CDR3 coding sequence is TGTGCCAGCAGAGGTAGCAGCGGGGGGTACACAGATACGCAGTATTTT. The variable domain in full, completed from reference TRBV28 and TRBJ2-3, reads DVKVTQSSRYLVKRTGEKVFLECVQDMDHENMFWYRQDPGLGLRLIYFSYDVKMKEKGDIPEGYSVSREKKERFSLILESASTNQTSMYLCASRGSSGGYTDTQYFGPGTRLTVL.

This chain joins TRBV3-1 and TRBJ1-2; no clear D. CDR1 and CDR2 from the germline V gene are LGHDT and YNNKEL (reference sequence). The ends were cut back, 1 base at V and 10 bases at J, with 13 bases in the middle. The CDR3 length is 13 residues. The CDR3 bases are TGTGCCAGCAGCCAAGTAGCGGGTTCTCTCTACACCTTC. This codes for CASSQVAGSLYTF.

The sample holds many counts of this clonotype. This chain joins TRBV7-6 and TRBJ2-2; D unclear. The CDR3 contains 11 residues. In germline, CDR1 is SGHVS, CDR2 FNYEAQ. V shed 6 bases and J shed 8 bases, with 7 bases lying between them. DNA of the CDR3: TGTGCCAGCAGGGACCAAGGGGAGCTGTTTTTT. As protein: CASRDQGELFF.

This clonotype turned up a few times. The chain carries TRBV20-1 and TRBJ2-7; TRBD2 is a possible D gene (6 bases). In germline, CDR1 is DFQATT, CDR2 SNEGSKA (reference sequence). The CDR3 sequence is 15 residues long. Trimming cost V 3 bases and J 0 bases, with 15 bases left between them. Written as DNA, the CDR3 is TGCAGTGCTAGGGTAATGGGGGGACGCTCCTACGAGCAGTACTTC. As protein: CSARVMGGRSYEQYF.

This clonotype was observed many times. The CDR3 reads CASSPPRDLNTEAFF. The CDR3 region has the DNA TGTGCCAGCAGCCCGCCGAGGGACCTGAACACTGAAGCTTTCTTT. The chain joins TRBV7-2 to TRBJ1-1, with a weak D call TRBD1 (5 bases). CDR1 and CDR2 (germline): SGHTA, FQGNSA. The germline V and J ends were trimmed by 5 bases and 0 bases, with 13 bases remaining between them. The CDR3 is 15 amino acids.

This CDR3 is CASSMEGRDEGISYEQYF. The CDR3 bases are TGTGCCAGTAGTATGGAGGGACGGGACGAAGGTATCTCCTACGAGCAGTACTTC. J is TRBJ2-7 and V is TRBV19; maybe TRBD2 (6 bases). CDR1 LNHDA and CDR2 SQIVND come from the germline V gene (reference sequence). The CDR3 runs 18 residues. V lost 3 bases and J 0 bases, leaving 21 bases between the germline ends.

This clonotype was picked up many times. J is TRBJ1-2 and V is TRBV20-1; D not resolved. V lost 5 bases and J 2 bases, leaving 9 bases between the germline ends. Germline CDR1 is DFQATT and CDR2 is SNEGSKA (reference sequence). The CDR3 loop spans 12 amino acids. CDR3 sequence: CSAPRQNYGYTF. The CDR3 bases are TGCAGTGCTCCTAGACAAAACTATGGCTACACCTTC.

This clonotype turned up a few times. The V call is TRBV5-1, the J call TRBJ1-6; no firm D call. V was trimmed by 0 bases and J by 3 bases, leaving 4 bases between them. The CDR3 is 14 residues long. Germline V gene data show CDR1 as SGHRS and CDR2 as YFSETQ. Here the CDR3 reads CASSLADYNSPLHF. The CDR3 region has the DNA TGCGCCAGCAGCTTGGCAGACTATAATTCACCCCTCCACTTT.

This clonotype was seen many times. V usage is TRBV20-1 and J usage is TRBJ2-7; D is perhaps TRBD1 (6 bases). The CDR3 loop spans 13 amino acids. V gave up 3 bases and J gave up 3 bases, with 12 bases separating them. Germline V gene lookup returns CDR1 DFQATT and CDR2 SNEGSKA (reference sequence). The CDR3 region is CSASGQRDYEQYF. The CDR3 DNA reads as TGCAGTGCTAGTGGACAGCGAGACTACGAGCAGTACTTC.

There are many counts of this clonotype. The chain combines TRBV12-3 or TRBV12-4 with TRBJ2-5; 12 nucleotides match TRBD2. The J segment lost 4 bases and the V segment lost 3 bases, leaving 12 bases of the junction unmatched. CDR3 size: 18 residues. CDR3 in amino acids: CASSFVTSGGRVIETQYF. The CDR3 nucleotides are TGTGCCAGCAGTTTTGTGACTAGCGGGGGTCGGGTCATAGAGACCCAGTACTTC.

This clonotype was counted a few times. This chain uses TRBV20-1 with TRBJ2-6; the D gene is possibly TRBD1 (5 bases). Trimming cost V 6 bases and J 2 bases, with 8 bases left between them. This CDR3 contains 13 residues. Germline lookup yields CDR1 DFQATT and CDR2 SNEGSKA (reference sequence). The CDR3 DNA sequence: TGCAGTGCCCCCAGGGCTGGGGCCAACGTCCTGACTTTC. Its protein is CSAPRAGANVLTF.